The rows below give T cell receptor beta chains drawn from one sample of a study of control samples from healthy donors and cancer patients. The table came from immunoSEQ multiplex PCR; TCRdb's copy has only in-frame clones and leaves some out. The sample yields about 160,000 clones, around 96% seen once. The sequenced sample consisted of blood. All receptors derive from a woman younger than 45 in good health. Each CDR3 is given with its conserved first and last residue. D genes are given only for firm matches. Not all rows give a size; the values are once, few, many and, for expanded clones, a class.

TRBJ2-5	TRBV5-6	TRBD1	.	CASSFRQGARETQYF	TGTGCCAGCAGCTTCAGACAGGGGGCTAGGGAGACCCAGTACTTC
TRBJ2-2	TRBV6-5	TRBD2	.	CASSSGVNTGELFF	TGTGCCAGCAGTAGCGGGGTGAACACCGGGGAGCTGTTTTTT
TRBJ1-5	TRBV7-9	.	.	CASSLAPGPTSQPQHF	TGTGCCAGCAGCTTAGCGCCCGGACCTACGAGTCAGCCCCAGCATTTT
TRBJ2-5	TRBV27	.	.	CASSSWSAETQYF	TGTGCCAGCAGTTCTTGGAGCGCGGAGACCCAGTACTTC
TRBJ1-1	TRBV15	TRBD1	.	CATSRDSWTGGNGAFF	TGTGCCACCAGCAGAGATTCGTGGACAGGAGGTAACGGAGCTTTCTTT
TRBJ2-7	TRBV13	.	.	CASSLDRRIYEQYF	TGTGCCAGCAGCTTGGATAGGCGTATCTACGAGCAGTACTTC
TRBJ1-6	TRBV3-1/TRBV3-2	.	few	CASSQGGRESPLHF	TGTGCCAGCAGCCAAGGGGGTCGGGAATCACCCCTCCACTTT
TRBJ2-7	TRBV28	TRBD2	.	CASSQREAGEQYF	TGTGCCAGCAGCCAGCGGGAAGCGGGGGAGCAGTACTTC
TRBJ1-1	TRBV7-2	TRBD1	.	CASRPLRGQSTEAFF	TGTGCCAGCAGACCACTTCGGGGACAGAGCACTGAAGCTTTCTTT
TRBJ2-3	TRBV6-6	TRBD2	.	CASSRRGGRNTDTQYF	TGTGCCAGCAGCCGTCGGGGCGGGAGGAACACAGATACGCAGTATTTT
TRBJ1-4	TRBV7-9	.	.	CASSSPGLSEKLFF	TGTGCCAGCAGCTCTCCGGGCCTGAGTGAAAAACTGTTTTTT
TRBJ2-7	TRBV11-2	TRBD1	.	CASDRDRGAIYEQYF	TGTGCCAGCGACCGGGACAGGGGGGCTATCTACGAGCAGTACTTC
TRBJ2-1	TRBV30	TRBD2	.	CAWVAIAGSPYNEQFF	TGTGCCTGGGTGGCAATAGCGGGATCTCCCTACAATGAGCAGTTCTTC
TRBJ2-2	TRBV6-4	TRBD1	.	CASRAGTASGELFF	TGTGCCAGCAGAGCCGGGACAGCTTCCGGGGAGCTGTTTTTT
TRBJ1-2	TRBV5-4	.	.	CASSLYVDGYTF	TGTGCCAGCAGCTTGTATGTTGATGGCTACACCTTC
TRBJ1-2	TRBV6-5	.	.	CASKVEGLSYGYTF	TGTGCCAGCAAAGTCGAAGGGCTGAGCTATGGCTACACCTTC
TRBJ2-5	TRBV9	TRBD1	.	CASSVEGQEETQYF	TGTGCCAGCAGCGTAGAAGGACAGGAAGAGACCCAGTACTTC
TRBJ1-4	TRBV14	TRBD1	.	CASSQYRGRDEKLFF	TGTGCCAGCAGCCAATACAGGGGGCGCGACGAAAAACTGTTTTTT
TRBJ2-3	TRBV7-9	.	.	CASSLVLGNADTQYF	TGTGCCAGCAGCTTAGTCCTAGGGAATGCAGATACGCAGTATTTT
TRBJ1-2	TRBV3-1/TRBV3-2	TRBD1	.	CASSRVHRDRRNYGYTF	TGTGCCAGCAGCAGGGTACACCGGGACAGAAGAAACTATGGCTACACCTTC
TRBJ1-6	TRBV7-9	.	once	CASSFGGDSPLHF	TGTGCCAGCAGCTTTGGAGGCGATTCACCCCTCCACTTT
TRBJ1-2	TRBV18	.	.	CASSREGGGGYGYTF	TGTGCCAGCTCACGGGAGGGTGGAGGAGGATATGGCTACACCTTC
TRBJ2-3	TRBV18	.	.	CASSPRKGGTDTQYF	TGTGCCAGCTCACCAAGAAAGGGAGGTACAGATACGCAGTATTTT
TRBJ1-5	TRBV27	.	.	CASSNRRNQPQHF	TGTGCCAGCAGCAACAGGAGGAATCAGCCCCAGCATTTT
TRBJ2-3	TRBV5-5	.	.	CASSLVDTQYF	TGTGCCAGCAGCTTGGTAGATACGCAGTATTTT
TRBJ1-3	TRBV19	.	.	CASTPEGNTIYF	TGTGCCAGTACCCCAGAAGGAAACACCATATATTTT
TRBJ2-2	TRBV10-1	TRBD2	.	CASSDDGLAGLEITGELFF	TGCGCCAGCAGTGATGACGGACTAGCGGGCCTAGAGATTACCGGGGAGCTGTTTTTT
TRBJ2-2	TRBV24-1	.	.	CATSGSRGTNTGELFF	TGTGCCACCAGTGGTTCCCGGGGCACGAACACCGGGGAGCTGTTTTTT
TRBJ2-7	TRBV6-5	.	.	CASSYSFSSYEQYF	TGTGCCAGCAGTTACTCATTCAGCTCCTACGAGCAGTACTTC
TRBJ2-3	TRBV3-1/TRBV3-2	TRBD2	.	CASSQYPQTSGGHTDTQYF	TGTGCCAGCAGCCAATACCCTCAGACTAGCGGGGGGCACACAGATACGCAGTATTTT
TRBJ2-1	TRBV7-8	TRBD2	.	CASSLKRGAYNEQFF	TGTGCCAGCAGCCTCAAGCGGGGGGCCTACAATGAGCAGTTCTTC
TRBJ1-5	TRBV7-2	.	.	CASSLVMVPGRDQPQHF	TGTGCCAGCAGCTTAGTAATGGTACCAGGGCGAGATCAGCCCCAGCATTTT
TRBJ2-1	TRBV25-1	.	.	CASSAPGAHEQFF	TGTGCCAGCAGTGCCCCGGGGGCGCATGAGCAGTTCTTC
TRBJ2-7	TRBV4-1	TRBD2	.	CASSQGLAGLGWVNEQYF	TGCGCCAGCAGCCAAGGGTTAGCGGGGCTAGGGTGGGTGAACGAGCAGTACTTC
TRBJ2-3	TRBV7-6	TRBD1	.	CASRPGWGTGNTDTQYF	TGTGCCAGCAGGCCCGGTTGGGGGACAGGGAACACAGATACGCAGTATTTT
TRBJ1-3	TRBV28	TRBD1	.	CASSLYRGTGNTIYF	TGTGCCAGCAGTTTGTACAGGGGGACTGGAAACACCATATATTTT
TRBJ2-1	TRBV10-3	TRBD2	.	CAISESGPVAGGTNEQFF	TGTGCCATCAGTGAGTCTGGCCCGGTAGCGGGGGGGACCAATGAGCAGTTCTTC
TRBJ2-2	TRBV29-1	.	.	CSVDRGSNTGELFF	TGCAGCGTTGATCGGGGGTCGAACACCGGGGAGCTGTTTTTT
TRBJ2-6	TRBV5-1	.	.	CASRTTDSGANVLTF	TGCGCCAGCAGAACAACAGACTCTGGGGCCAACGTCCTGACTTTC
TRBJ2-3	TRBV28	.	.	CASSLGGYDTQYF	TGTGCCAGCAGTCTCGGGGGCTACGATACGCAGTATTTT
TRBJ2-3	TRBV2	.	.	CASNRMRGTQYF	TGTGCCAGCAACCGAATGAGGGGTACGCAGTATTTT
TRBJ1-1	TRBV11-2	.	.	CASSLDRRNTEAFF	TGTGCCAGCAGCTTAGATCGGAGGAACACTGAAGCTTTCTTT
TRBJ2-3	TRBV6-6	TRBD2	.	CASSRWGGSVRTDTQYF	TGTGCCAGCAGTAGATGGGGCGGGAGCGTTCGGACAGATACGCAGTATTTT
TRBJ2-3	TRBV5-1	.	.	CASSYVGRGDTDTQYF	TGCGCCAGCAGCTACGTGGGGCGGGGAGACACAGATACGCAGTATTTT
TRBJ2-7	TRBV5-1	TRBD1	once	CASSLAYPPGQGDYEQYF	TGCGCCAGCAGCTTGGCCTATCCCCCGGGACAGGGTGACTACGAGCAGTACTTC
TRBJ1-2	TRBV27	TRBD1	.	CASSSKGGGYGYTF	TGTGCCAGCAGTTCAAAAGGGGGCGGCTATGGCTACACCTTC
TRBJ1-5	TRBV5-1	.	.	CASSLGQSGNQPQHF	TGCGCCAGCAGCTTGGGCCAGAGCGGCAATCAGCCCCAGCATTTT
TRBJ1-5	TRBV25-1	.	.	CASSVRNQPQHF	TGTGCCAGCAGTGTCAGGAATCAGCCCCAGCATTTT
TRBJ1-1	TRBV2	.	.	CASSQRTVNTEAFF	TGTGCCAGCAGCCAAAGGACGGTGAACACTGAAGCTTTCTTT
TRBJ2-6	TRBV19	.	.	CASSATGPGANVLTF	TGTGCCAGTAGTGCCACAGGACCTGGGGCCAACGTCCTGACTTTC
TRBJ2-1	TRBV30	.	.	CAWTADPTGNEQFF	TGTGCCTGGACAGCGGACCCCACGGGGAATGAGCAGTTCTTC
TRBJ1-5	TRBV10-3	TRBD1	once	CAISESGQGTQPQHF	TGTGCCATCAGTGAGTCTGGACAGGGGACTCAGCCCCAGCATTTT
TRBJ2-1	TRBV6-6	.	.	CASSPARAGWVANEQFF	TGTGCCAGCAGTCCCGCGAGAGCAGGGTGGGTGGCTAATGAGCAGTTCTTC
TRBJ2-1	TRBV11-2	.	.	CASSYLAGALYNEQFF	TGTGCCAGCAGCTATCTCGCGGGGGCGCTCTACAATGAGCAGTTCTTC
TRBJ2-3	TRBV11-1	TRBD2	.	CASSSRQRGLTDTQYF	TGTGCCAGCAGCTCTCGCCAGCGGGGTTTAACAGATACGCAGTATTTT
TRBJ2-3	TRBV7-9	.	.	CASSFSGHTDTQYF	TGTGCCAGCAGCTTCTCGGGTCACACAGATACGCAGTATTTT
TRBJ2-1	TRBV7-2	.	.	CASSSQRQKQFF	TGTGCCAGCAGCTCACAAAGACAGAAGCAGTTCTTC
TRBJ1-5	TRBV6-5	.	.	CASSYSADSNQPQHF	TGTGCCAGCAGTTACTCAGCCGATAGCAATCAGCCCCAGCATTTT
TRBJ1-5	TRBV3-1/TRBV3-2	TRBD1	.	CASSQGQGAGQPQHF	TGTGCCAGCAGCCAAGGCCAGGGGGCAGGACAGCCCCAGCATTTT